The entry below gives a single TCR beta chain sequence along with its context. Its antigen is not known. The record originates from a study of cytomegalovirus exposure and HLA in healthy donors. Study-wide results and limits: Overall, approximately 180 TCR beta chains were annotated as cytomegalovirus-associated.

PCR employed 60 Vbeta and 13 Jbeta primers. In the original processing: It was a later analysis that counted roughly 80 million unique TCR beta chains, of which 9 million to 13 million were shared. The method was immunoSEQ multiplex PCR; TCRdb's version includes in-frame clones alone and lacks a portion of them. That table is the source of V, J and clone size, and D and trimming were worked out from the DNA. The sample carries roughly 200,000 clones, around three quarters recorded once. CDR1 SGDLS and CDR2 YYNGEE come from the germline V gene. The CDR3 has 14 residues. V was clipped by 0 bases and J by 3 bases; unmatched bases: 3.

The chain recombines TRBV9 with TRBJ2-7, with 7 positions matching TRBD2. The receptor comes from a man in his thirties or forties in good health and CMV-seronegative. The specimen was PBMCs. DNA for the CDR3: TGTGCCAGCAGCGTAGCCCCTAGCGGCTACGAGCAGTACTTC. It yields the protein CASSVAPSGYEQYF.